The T cell receptor (beta chain) under discussion was sequenced for a study of graft-versus-host responses after intestinal transplantation. Study-level background: The whole recipient group had anti-thymocyte globulin induction followed by tacrolimus and steroids for around three years.

Remarks on this clone: What it binds is unknown.

Data came from immunoSEQ multiplex PCR; TCRdb stores just in-frame clones and leaves some out. There are more than 10,000 clones in the sample; over 60% occur only once, and about 30% lies in the top ten. Findings of the study overall: Investigators detected GvH clones in recipient marrow, with some emerging earlier in ileum or blood.

The TCR originated in a human patient who received an intestinal transplant, so some T cells may come from the graft donor. The source was PBMCs, collected approximately 490 days after intestinal transplant.

DNA for the CDR3: TGTGCCAGCAGCTTAGATAACCGCGGGGTTTCCTTGACACACAAAGAGACCCAGTACTTC. Protein sequence: CASSLDNRGVSLTHKETQYF. The rearrangement links TRBV11-2 to TRBJ2-5; D might be TRBD2 (6 bases). CDR1 and CDR2 from the germline V gene are SGHAT and FQNNGV. With 0 bases removed from V and 3 bases from J, the gap between germline ends came to 26 bases. The CDR3 totals 20 residues.